A single sample is the source of the 26 T cell receptor beta chains below, sequenced in a study of T cell responses to AZD1222 COVID-19 vaccine. TCRdb keeps only in-frame clones here, not all; method: immunoSEQ multiplex PCR. The sample contains some 120,000 clones, around nine tenths of which appear only once. The source material was peripheral blood, sampled on day 0 of AZD1222 vaccination. The origin of the receptors is an adult in good health.

This rearrangement joins TRBV28 to TRBJ2-7; D unresolved. With 6 bases removed from V and 2 bases from J, the gap between germline ends came to 5 bases. The germline CDR1 and CDR2 sequences are MDHEN and SYDVKM. The CDR3 is 11 amino acids. The CDR3 loop reads CASSRAYEQYF. The CDR3, as DNA: TGTGCCAGCAGCCGGGCCTACGAGCAGTACTTC.

The rearrangement links TRBV19 to TRBJ1-5, with D perhaps matching TRBD1 (6 bases). From germline, CDR1 is LNHDA and CDR2 SQIVND (reference sequence). V was shortened by 5 bases and J by 12 bases, with 17 bases between the two germline ends. The CDR3 sequence is 13 residues long. As DNA, the CDR3 is TGTGCCAGTAGTTACGACACAGGGAAAAACCAGCATTTT. Protein: CASSYDTGKNQHF.

The CDR3 DNA follows: TGTGCCAGCAGCTCTACCGGGACGGCCCTCTACGAGCAGTACTTC. Translation: CASSSTGTALYEQYF. V and J are TRBV6-5 and TRBJ2-7, with D perhaps being TRBD1 or TRBD2 (5 bases each). The CDR3 consists of 15 residues. The germline CDR1 and CDR2 sequences are MNHEY and SVGAGI. Trimming shortened V by 6 bases and J by 3 bases, and 18 bases separated the two germline ends.

This chain uses TRBV11-2 with TRBJ2-7, with TRBD1 identical over 8 bases. Germline CDR1 and CDR2: SGHAT and FQNNGV. The CDR3 has 16 amino acids. With 1 base clipped from V and 2 bases from J, the junction kept 7 bases outside the gene matches. The CDR3 DNA follows: TGTGCCAGCAGCTTAGTATCAGGGACAGGCCCCTACGAGCAGTACTTC. Translated: CASSLVSGTGPYEQYF.

The chain has TRBV13 and TRBJ1-1; D remains unclear. CDR1 and CDR2 from the germline V gene are PRHDT and FYEKMQ (reference sequence). The length of the CDR3 is 13 residues. V was pared by 3 bases and J by 2 bases, with 7 bases between. The CDR3 DNA sequence: TGTGCCAGCAGCTTGGGTCTAAACACTGAAGCTTTCTTT. This translates into CASSLGLNTEAFF. Full variable domain (remainder filled in from reference TRBV13 and TRBJ1-1): AAGVIQSPRHLIKEKRETATLKCYPIPRHDTVYWYQQGPGQDPQFLISFYEKMQSDKGSIPDRFSAQQFSDYHSELNMSSLELGDSALYFCASSLGLNTEAFFGQGTRLTVV.

The sample holds one count of this clone. The gene calls are TRBV29-1 and TRBJ2-1; 8 bases agree with TRBD1. Looked up from germline, CDR1 is SQVTM and CDR2 is ANQGSEA. V shed 4 bases, J shed 9 bases, and the junction held 8 bases outside the gene matches. The CDR3 consists of 13 residues. CDR3 DNA sequence: TGCAGCGTTGCCCCGGACAGGGACGGTGAGCAGTTCTTC. Translating gives CSVAPDRDGEQFF.

The CDR3 nucleotides are TGTGCCAGCAGCTCCGGGACTGCTAATTCACCCCTCCACTTT. As protein: CASSSGTANSPLHF. The rearrangement links TRBV7-7 to TRBJ1-6; TRBD1 might be the D (5 bases). Trimming took off 4 bases at V and 6 bases at J, with 10 bases between the two ends. Per the germline V gene, CDR1 is SSHAT and CDR2 is FNYEAQ (reference sequence). This CDR3 contains 14 residues.

The V and J genes are TRBV25-1 and TRBJ1-2; 10 nucleotides match TRBD1. The junction had 9 bases not matched to a gene; V was cut back by 3 bases and J by 5 bases. Germline assignment: CDR1 MGHDK and CDR2 SYGVNS. This CDR3 has 16 amino acids. The CDR3 region is CASSDDRTGGVYGYTF. CDR3 DNA: TGTGCCAGCAGTGACGACCGGACAGGGGGAGTGTATGGCTACACCTTC.

The V call is TRBV5-1, the J call TRBJ1-4; tentative D call: TRBD1 (6 bases). V gave up 0 bases and J gave up 0 bases, with 9 bases separating them. This CDR3 is 16 amino acids long. Germline CDR1 is SGHRS and CDR2 is YFSETQ. In nucleotides, the CDR3 is TGCGCCAGCAGCTTGGGAGGGACACCAACTAATGAAAAACTGTTTTTT. Amino acid sequence: CASSLGGTPTNEKLFF. Variable domain in full (rest from reference TRBV5-1 and TRBJ1-4): KAGVTQTPRYLIKTRGQQVTLSCSPISGHRSVSWYQQTPGQGLQFLFEYFSETQRNKGNFPGRFSGRQFSNSRSEMNVSTLELGDSALYLCASSLGGTPTNEKLFFGSGTQLSVL.

V and J are TRBV2 and TRBJ2-5; D gene unclear. This CDR3 has 12 amino acids. V gave up 2 bases and J gave up 5 bases, with 6 bases separating them. Germline CDR1 and CDR2: SNHLY and FYNNEI. CDR3: CASSELVETQYF. The DNA of the CDR3 is TGTGCCAGCAGTGAATTGGTGGAGACCCAGTACTTC.

The chain has TRBV28 and TRBJ1-1; 9 positions match TRBD1. Trimming at V came to 5 bases and at J to 4 bases, leaving 8 bases not matched to a gene. CDR3 length equals 15 residues. Germline lookup yields CDR1 MDHEN and CDR2 SYDVKM. CDR3 sequence reads: CASSALVTGGTEAFF. The CDR3 DNA is TGTGCCAGCAGTGCGCTGGTGACAGGGGGCACTGAAGCTTTCTTT.

The chain combines TRBV13 with TRBJ2-1; 10 bases fit TRBD2. Per the germline V gene, CDR1 is PRHDT and CDR2 is FYEKMQ (reference sequence). CDR3 length: 16 amino acids. The V segment lost 5 bases and the J segment 1 base; nucleotides outside the gene matches: 5. The CDR3 here is CASSQRTSGSYNEQFF. The CDR3 DNA sequence: TGTGCCAGCAGCCAAAGGACTAGCGGATCCTACAATGAGCAGTTCTTC.

The V and J genes are TRBV10-3 and TRBJ2-1, with 12 bases that match TRBD1. The CDR3 consists of 15 residues. The V segment lost 8 bases and the J segment 8 bases; nucleotides outside the gene matches: 10. Germline CDR1 and CDR2: ENHRY and SYGVKD. Here the CDR3 reads CAIAGTGGPMDEQFF. For the CDR3, the DNA is TGTGCCATCGCCGGGACAGGGGGCCCTATGGATGAGCAGTTCTTC.

J is TRBJ2-1 and V is TRBV2; 12 bases agree with TRBD2. CDR1 SNHLY and CDR2 FYNNEI come from the germline V gene. J was trimmed by 10 bases and V by 3 bases; bases with no gene match: 1. The CDR3 is 13 residues long. As DNA, the CDR3 is TGTGCCAGCAGTGACGGACTAGCGGGAGAGCAGTTCTTC. Amino acids: CASSDGLAGEQFF.

In its sample, this clone was seen once. The gene calls are TRBV3-1 (or the pseudogene TRBV3-2) and TRBJ1-6, with D tentatively TRBD1 (5 bases). Germline V gene data show CDR1 as LGHDT and CDR2 as YNNKEL (reference sequence). The CDR3 sequence is 14 residues long. Deletions cut 3 bases from V and 7 bases from J, with 10 bases between. In DNA form, the CDR3 reads TGTGCCAGCAGCCACGTTGACAGAAATTCACCCCTCCACTTT. This codes for CASSHVDRNSPLHF.

The chain carries TRBV6-4 and TRBJ1-3; the D is unclear. Germline V gives CDR1 MRHNA, CDR2 SNTAGT. Trimming took off 0 bases at V and 0 bases at J, with 15 bases between the two ends. This CDR3 is 18 amino acids long. The CDR3 DNA sequence: TGTGCCAGCAGTGACTCGAGGATCGATCTCCCCTCTGGAAACACCATATATTTT. Protein: CASSDSRIDLPSGNTIYF.

The J gene is TRBJ2-7, the V gene TRBV6-2 or TRBV6-3; 10 bases match TRBD2. Germline-derived CDR1 and CDR2 are MNHEY and SVGEGT. The CDR3 totals 18 residues. With V trimmed by 0 bases and J by 4 bases, 12 bases remained unmatched. The chain's CDR3 is CASSYSWASGRDGYEQYF. CDR3 coding DNA: TGTGCCAGCAGTTACTCGTGGGCTAGCGGGAGAGACGGGTACGAGCAGTACTTC.

Only a few counts were recorded for this clone. This rearrangement joins TRBV3-1 (or the pseudogene TRBV3-2) to TRBJ1-4; D is unclear. The germline CDR1 and CDR2 sequences are LGHDT and YNNKEL (reference sequence). CDR3 size: 16 residues. Trimming shortened V by 0 bases and J by 6 bases, and 14 bases separated the two germline ends. The CDR3 loop is CASSQEGGFEYEKLFF. The DNA for the CDR3 is TGTGCCAGCAGCCAAGAGGGCGGGTTTGAATATGAAAAACTGTTTTTT.

CDR3 coding DNA: TGTGCCAGTAGCCAAAGGACAGGGGTAAACAATGAGCAGTTCTTC. Residues: CASSQRTGVNNEQFF. J is TRBJ2-1 and V is TRBV19, with TRBD1 identical over 9 bases. This CDR3 comprises 15 residues. V was clipped by 6 bases and J by 5 bases; unmatched bases: 8. In germline, CDR1 is LNHDA, CDR2 SQIVND (reference sequence). Full variable domain (outside the CDR3, taken from reference TRBV19 and TRBJ2-1): DGGITQSPKYLFRKEGQNVTLSCEQNLNHDAMYWYRQDPGQGLRLIYYSQIVNDFQKGDIAEGYSVSREKKESFPLTVTSAQKNPTAFYLCASSQRTGVNNEQFFGPGTRLTVL.

In DNA form, the CDR3 reads TGTGCCAGCAGGGCAACAGGGGTGCGGAACGAGCAGTACTTC. Residues: CASRATGVRNEQYF. The chain employs TRBV2 and TRBJ2-7; 7 bases are shared with TRBD1. The V segment lost 6 bases and the J segment 5 bases; nucleotides outside the gene matches: 10. Germline lookup yields CDR1 SNHLY and CDR2 FYNNEI. CDR3 length equals 14 residues.

The V call is TRBV5-1, the J call TRBJ2-1; TRBD2 matches 10 bases. Trimming cost V 4 bases and J 6 bases; bases outside gene matches: 10. This CDR3 has 16 amino acids. The germline V gene has CDR1 SGHRS and CDR2 YFSETQ. CDR3 DNA: TGCGCCAGCAGCGCATCTCTAGCGGGAGCTAGCAATGAGCAGTTCTTC. Encoded protein: CASSASLAGASNEQFF.

Written as DNA, the CDR3 is TGTGCCAGCAGTGAACTAATGGGACAGGGAGGTCAGCCCCAGCATTTT. It codes for CASSELMGQGGQPQHF. This rearrangement joins TRBV6-1 to TRBJ1-5; TRBD1 matches at 9 bases. This CDR3 region has 16 residues. Germline values: CDR1 MNHNS, CDR2 SASEGT. V trimming: 2 bases; J trimming: 6 bases; junction bases outside the gene matches: 8.

The chain uses TRBV25-1 and TRBJ2-1; D remains ambiguous. This CDR3 region has 11 residues. V was trimmed by 6 bases and J by 0 bases, leaving 0 bases between them. Germline V lookup: CDR1 MGHDK, CDR2 SYGVNS. In DNA form, the CDR3 reads TGTGCCAGCAGCTCCTACAATGAGCAGTTCTTC. It encodes CASSSYNEQFF.

This clone was observed a handful of times. V and J are TRBV5-1 and TRBJ1-1; weak D call: TRBD1 (5 bases). The germline gives CDR1 SGHRS, CDR2 YFSETQ. With 0 bases removed from V and 3 bases from J, the gap between germline ends came to 9 bases. This CDR3 is built from 14 residues. Here the CDR3 reads CASSLGGDYTEAFF. The CDR3 bases are TGCGCCAGCAGCTTGGGTGGGGACTACACTGAAGCTTTCTTT.

The gene calls are TRBV5-1 and TRBJ2-7; 8 nucleotides line up with TRBD1. Germline V gives CDR1 SGHRS, CDR2 YFSETQ. The CDR3 loop spans 14 amino acids. V dropped 4 bases and J dropped 3; count of bases not matched to a gene: 6. CDR3 sequence (DNA): TGCGCCAGCAGCACGGGACAGGTACACTACGAGCAGTACTTC. Its translation is CASSTGQVHYEQYF.

This clone showed up just a few times. V is TRBV2 and J is TRBJ2-1; D may match TRBD1 or TRBD2 (5 bases each). Looked up from germline, CDR1 is SNHLY and CDR2 is FYNNEI. Deletions cut 2 bases from V and 6 bases from J, with 17 bases between. The CDR3 has 16 residues. Written as DNA, the CDR3 is TGTGCCAGCAGTGAACGGGGCCTAGCTAGGTCCAATGAGCAGTTCTTC. Protein sequence: CASSERGLARSNEQFF.